These 4 T cell receptor beta chains share one sample of origin, sequenced in a study of blood T cell repertoires in COVID-19. This table comes from immunoSEQ multiplex PCR, and its TCRdb copy is limited to in-frame clones, with some not included. The sample carries hundreds of thousands of clones, roughly 90% recorded once. Sample: PBMCs or T cells enriched from blood (not recorded which). The receptors come from a woman aged 45 to 65 in a cohort exposed to, infected with or recovered from COVID-19 (not recorded which).

The chain combines TRBV27 with TRBJ1-2; 7 positions agree with TRBD1. This CDR3 spans 16 amino acids. The trim removed 7 bases at V and 7 bases at J, leaving 18 bases unmatched. Germline CDR1 reads MNHEY; CDR2 reads SMNVEV (reference sequence). The CDR3: CASTPRTGGPGVGYTF. Here the CDR3 DNA reads TGTGCCAGCACACCCCGGACAGGAGGGCCTGGAGTTGGCTACACCTTC.

V and J are TRBV12-3 or TRBV12-4 and TRBJ1-2; maybe TRBD1 (5 bases). V was cut by 2 bases and J by 8 bases, with 12 bases left in between. The CDR3 length is 13 residues. CDR3 bases: TGTGCCAGCAGTTTAAGGGGTACGAAGGGCTACACCTTC. Translated, it gives CASSLRGTKGYTF.

The chain has TRBV7-2 and TRBJ2-1, with 9 bases aligning to TRBD2. Germline values: CDR1 SGHTA, CDR2 FQGNSA. The V segment lost 5 bases and the J segment 9 bases; nucleotides outside the gene matches: 8. The CDR3 sequence is 14 residues long. The chain's CDR3 is CASSPGLAIGEQFF. The CDR3 nucleotides are TGTGCCAGCAGCCCCGGACTAGCGATCGGTGAGCAGTTCTTC.

CDR3 protein: CASSKAPGETDEQYF. The CDR3 nucleotides read TGTGCCAGCAGCAAAGCCCCGGGGGAAACTGACGAGCAGTACTTC. V gene TRBV21-1 combines with J gene TRBJ2-7; the table's D call, TRBD2, was not checked against the DNA. TRBV21-1 represents a pseudogene. CDR3 size: 15 residues.